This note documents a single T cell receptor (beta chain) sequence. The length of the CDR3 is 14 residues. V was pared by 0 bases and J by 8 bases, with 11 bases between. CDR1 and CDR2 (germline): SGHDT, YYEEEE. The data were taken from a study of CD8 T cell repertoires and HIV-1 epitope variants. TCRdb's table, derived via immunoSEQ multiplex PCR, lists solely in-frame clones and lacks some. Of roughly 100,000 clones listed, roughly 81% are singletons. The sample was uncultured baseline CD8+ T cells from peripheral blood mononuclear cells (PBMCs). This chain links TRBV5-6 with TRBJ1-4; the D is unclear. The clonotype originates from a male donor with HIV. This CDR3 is CASSLGRVREKLFF. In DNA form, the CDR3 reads TGTGCCAGCAGCTTGGGTAGGGTCCGGGAAAAACTGTTTTTT. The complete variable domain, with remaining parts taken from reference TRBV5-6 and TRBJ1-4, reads DAGVTQSPTHLIKTRGQQVTLRCSPKSGHDTVSWYQQALGQGPQFIFQYYEEEERQRGNFPDRFSGHQFPNYSSELNVNALLLGDSALYLCASSLGRVREKLFFGSGTQLSVL.